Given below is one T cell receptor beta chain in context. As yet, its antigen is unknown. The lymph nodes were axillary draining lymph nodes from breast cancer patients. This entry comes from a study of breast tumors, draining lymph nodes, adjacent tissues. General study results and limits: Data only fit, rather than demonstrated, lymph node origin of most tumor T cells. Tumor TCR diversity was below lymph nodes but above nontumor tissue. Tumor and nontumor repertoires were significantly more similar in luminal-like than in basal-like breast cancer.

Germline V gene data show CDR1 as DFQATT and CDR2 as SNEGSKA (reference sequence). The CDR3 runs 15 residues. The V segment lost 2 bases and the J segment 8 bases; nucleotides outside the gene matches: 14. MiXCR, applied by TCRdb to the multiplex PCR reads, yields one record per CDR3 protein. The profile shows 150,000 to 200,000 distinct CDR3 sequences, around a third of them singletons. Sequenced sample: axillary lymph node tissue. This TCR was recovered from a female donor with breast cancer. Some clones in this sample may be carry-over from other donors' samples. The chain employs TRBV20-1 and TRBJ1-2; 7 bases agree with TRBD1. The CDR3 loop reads CSARSTAGTASGYTF. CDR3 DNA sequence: TGCAGTGCTAGATCTACGGCGGGGACAGCGAGCGGCTACACCTTC.